This entry lists 14 T cell receptor beta chains sequenced from one sample in a study of control samples from healthy donors and cancer patients. Measured with immunoSEQ multiplex PCR; TCRdb has only the in-frame clones, and not every one. The sample records 100,000 to 150,000 clones, about nine tenths being singletons. Sequencing was performed on blood. The receptors were sampled from a man aged 18 to 30 in good health.

The chain recombines TRBV19 with TRBJ2-4; 7 nucleotides agree with TRBD1. CDR1 is LNHDA, CDR2 SQIVND, per germline (reference sequence). The CDR3 has 14 residues. V was pared by 4 bases and J by 4 bases, with 4 bases of the junction left unmatched. The CDR3: CASSTWDSKNIQYF. CDR3 DNA sequence: TGTGCCAGTAGTACCTGGGACAGTAAAAACATTCAGTACTTC.

The chain recombines TRBV2 with TRBJ2-7; 9 nucleotides match TRBD2. The CDR3 is made up of 17 amino acids. From germline, CDR1 is SNHLY and CDR2 FYNNEI. The J segment lost 3 bases and the V segment lost 6 bases, leaving 15 bases of the junction unmatched. The CDR3 DNA reads as TGTGCCAGCAGGGGATCACGGCGGGGGGGCCGTCTCTACGAGCAGTACTTC. Its protein is CASRGSRRGGRLYEQYF. Supplemented by reference TRBV2 and TRBJ2-7, the full variable domain reads EPEVTQTPSHQVTQMGQEVILRCVPISNHLYFYWYRQILGQKVEFLVSFYNNEISEKSEIFDDQFSVERPDGSNFTLKIRSTKLEDSAMYFCASRGSRRGGRLYEQYFGPGTRLTVT.

This chain connects TRBV6-2 or TRBV6-3 to TRBJ2-3; D uncertain. Trimming cost V 8 bases and J 0 bases, with 15 bases left between them. The germline V gene encodes CDR1 MNHEY and CDR2 SVGEGT. This CDR3 is built from 15 residues. DNA for the CDR3: TGTGCCAGCGGCCTAGGAGAGTCTAGCACAGATACGCAGTATTTT. It encodes CASGLGESSTDTQYF.

The chain joins TRBV23-1 to TRBJ1-4, with 9 nucleotides matching TRBD1. TRBV23-1 has ORF status, its function being uncertain. The CDR3 is made up of 16 amino acids. Losses at the gene ends were 1 base for V and 2 bases for J; bases not matched to a gene: 2. The CDR3 here is CASSQFGQGTNEKLFF. Written as DNA, the CDR3 is TGCGCCAGCAGTCAATTTGGACAGGGGACTAATGAAAAACTGTTTTTT.

J is TRBJ2-1 and V is TRBV5-5; D uncertain. The V end was cut by 2 bases, the J end by 6 bases, with 6 bases between. Germline V lookup: CDR1 SGHKS, CDR2 YYEKEE (reference sequence). CDR3 size: 12 residues. The CDR3 sequence is CASSFPGNEQFF. CDR3 sequence (DNA): TGTGCCAGCAGCTTTCCAGGCAATGAGCAGTTCTTC.

The chain carries TRBV11-2 and TRBJ1-1; D ambiguous. CDR1 and CDR2 from the germline V gene are SGHAT and FQNNGV. The ends were cut back, 1 base at V and 1 base at J, with 10 bases in the middle. The CDR3 totals 15 residues. The CDR3 region has the DNA TGTGCCAGCAGCTTAGTTGAGTCTTCGAACACTGAAGCTTTCTTT. Translating gives CASSLVESSNTEAFF.

This sequence joins TRBV5-1 and TRBJ1-6; a possible D gene is TRBD1 (6 bases). The germline CDR1 and CDR2 sequences are SGHRS and YFSETQ. The CDR3 loop spans 13 amino acids. Deletions cut 0 bases from V and 10 bases from J, with 8 bases between. The CDR3 loop reads CASSLAGASPLHF. In nucleotides, the CDR3 is TGCGCCAGCAGCTTGGCGGGGGCCTCACCCCTCCACTTT.

This sequence joins TRBV6-5 and TRBJ2-5, with a possible D match to TRBD1 (6 bases). The CDR3 is made up of 13 amino acids. The V gene's germline CDR1 is MNHEY and CDR2 SVGAGI. The V gene lost 6 bases and the J gene lost 3 bases, with 11 bases spanning the gap. The CDR3 nucleotides are TGTGCCAGCAGGGACAGCGGAAAAGAGACCCAGTACTTC. It encodes CASRDSGKETQYF.

The rearrangement uses TRBV3-1 (or the pseudogene TRBV3-2) and TRBJ2-5, with 8 bases fitting TRBD2. Germline CDR1 LGHDT, CDR2 YNNKEL (reference sequence). V shed 0 bases, J shed 5 bases, and the junction held 8 bases outside the gene matches. This CDR3 spans 16 amino acids. The CDR3 spells CASSQEGRGASETQYF. CDR3 bases: TGTGCCAGCAGCCAAGAGGGGCGGGGGGCATCGGAGACCCAGTACTTC.

This clone was counted once. The V gene is TRBV5-1, the J gene TRBJ2-5; 7 bases agree with TRBD1. J lost 0 bases, V lost 4 bases, and 6 bases had no gene match. The CDR3 sequence is 15 residues long. The germline V gene has CDR1 SGHRS and CDR2 YFSETQ. The CDR3 loop is CASSPGTVYQETQYF. The DNA for the CDR3 is TGCGCCAGCAGCCCGGGGACAGTGTACCAAGAGACCCAGTACTTC.

This clone is a singleton in its sample. The chain recombines TRBV25-1 with TRBJ1-2; a possible D gene is TRBD1 (6 bases). The ends were cut back, 3 bases at V and 5 bases at J, with 10 bases in the middle. Germline V lookup: CDR1 MGHDK, CDR2 SYGVNS. The CDR3 extends over 13 amino acids. CDR3 DNA: TGTGCCAGCAGTGAGACAGGCGGATATGGCTACACCTTC. Protein sequence: CASSETGGYGYTF.

CDR3 sequence: CASTIAGRYEQYF. CDR3 in DNA: TGTGCCAGCACCATCGCAGGGCGCTACGAGCAGTACTTC. The chain joins TRBV5-4 to TRBJ2-7; D is perhaps TRBD1 (5 bases). Looked up from germline, CDR1 is SGHNT and CDR2 is YYREEE (reference sequence). Trimming took 6 bases from V and 3 from J, leaving 13 bases between them. The CDR3 has 13 amino acids.

DNA for the CDR3: TGTGCCAGCAGCACGAACAGGGCCTTGAACACTGAAGCTTTCTTT. This translates into CASSTNRALNTEAFF. This rearrangement joins TRBV6-5 to TRBJ1-1, with D perhaps matching TRBD1 (6 bases). This CDR3 is built from 15 residues. The V end lost 6 bases, the J end lost 0 bases, and 14 bases lay between the germline ends. From germline, CDR1 is MNHEY and CDR2 SVGAGI.

The CDR3 loop is CASSRTGDHGYTF. CDR3 bases: TGTGCCAGCAGTCGGACAGGGGATCATGGCTACACCTTC. The chain has TRBV6-5 and TRBJ1-2; 9 nucleotides agree with TRBD1. The CDR3 is made up of 13 amino acids. CDR1 and CDR2 from the germline V gene are MNHEY and SVGAGI. V gave up 5 bases and J gave up 6 bases; unmatched junction bases: 4.